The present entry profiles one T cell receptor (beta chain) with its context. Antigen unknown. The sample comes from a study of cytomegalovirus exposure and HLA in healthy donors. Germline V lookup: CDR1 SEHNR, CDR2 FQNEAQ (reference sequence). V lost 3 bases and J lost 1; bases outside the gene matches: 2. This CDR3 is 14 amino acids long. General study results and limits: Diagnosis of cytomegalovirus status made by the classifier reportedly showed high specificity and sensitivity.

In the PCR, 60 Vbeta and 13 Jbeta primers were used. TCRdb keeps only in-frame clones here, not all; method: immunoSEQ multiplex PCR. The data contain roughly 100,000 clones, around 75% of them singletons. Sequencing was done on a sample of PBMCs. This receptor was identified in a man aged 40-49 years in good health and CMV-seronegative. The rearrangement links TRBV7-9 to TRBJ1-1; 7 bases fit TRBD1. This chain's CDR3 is CASSFEGANTEAFF. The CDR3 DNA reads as TGTGCCAGCAGCTTCGAGGGGGCGAACACTGAAGCTTTCTTT.